This entry concerns a single T cell receptor (beta chain). Its antigen is not known. Unmatched junction bases numbered 9, after V lost 3 bases and J lost 2 bases. The CDR3 runs 16 residues. Germline assignment: CDR1 KGHSH and CDR2 LQKENI. This record belongs to a study of T cell responses to AZD1222 COVID-19 vaccine. General study points: The donor group comprised mostly white British people and more females; the analysis possibly underestimated clonal diversity.

Measured with immunoSEQ multiplex PCR; TCRdb has only the in-frame clones, and not every one. Of 120,000 to 150,000 clones listed, about 90% were seen once; the top ten hold about 3%. The gene calls are TRBV18 and TRBJ2-7, with 8 bases aligning to TRBD1. The starting material was peripheral blood, obtained on day 0 of AZD1222 vaccination. This receptor was obtained from an adult in good health. CDR3: CASSPRNTGGTYEQYF. The CDR3 DNA follows: TGTGCCAGCTCACCGAGAAACACAGGGGGTACCTACGAGCAGTACTTC.